Listed here is a single TCR beta chain. What it recognizes is unknown. The source of the sample is a study of CD8+ T cells in alopecia areata. Study at large: Treatment comprised oral tofacitinib, 5 to 10 mg twice daily, in treated patients. Whole-study findings and limits: Across lesional scalp, and particularly alopecia totalis/universalis, clonality surpassed that of normal scalp.

With 5 bases removed from V and 1 base from J, the gap between germline ends came to 9 bases. CDR3 size: 14 residues. Germline V CDR1 and CDR2: MNHEY, SVGAGI. Peripheral blood, together with lesional scalp punch biopsies, was collected from alopecia areata patients. PBMCs were stained for CD3, CD4 and CD8, and CD4+ and CD8+ T cells were sorted. Extraction of RNA preceded its reverse transcription into cDNA, which served as the sequencing template. Profiled with immunoSEQ multiplex PCR; TCRdb holds only in-frame clones, not every one. The data hold about 140,000 clones, with 51% observed a single time.

The rearrangement links TRBV6-5 to TRBJ2-1; TRBD2 is a possible D gene (6 bases). This TCR came from a human donor with alopecia areata. The source material was CD4+ T cells sorted from blood, sampled at week 0. The CDR3 loop reads CASSRLVSYNEQFF. The CDR3 DNA is TGTGCCAGCAGTCGACTAGTATCCTACAATGAGCAGTTCTTC.